This is a list of T cell receptor beta chains from one sample in a study of T-cell memory formation after mild COVID-19. In TCRdb, the 5' RACE reads were re-called with MiXCR into one record per CDR3 protein. This sample has approximately 480,000 distinct CDR3 sequences; approximately 18% occur once, and the top ten carry around an eighth. Sequenced sample: PBMCs or a T cell subset sorted from them (not recorded which). These receptors all stem from an adult woman who had mild COVID-19 (a few samples of this study predate the infection). Cell type and time point are not known. Both conserved end residues are part of each CDR3. D genes are given only for firm matches. A row's size may be missing; if present it is once, few, many or a size class.

clone_size: NA
j_call: TRBJ1-1
v_call: TRBV5-6
d_call: NA
cdr3_nt: TGTGCCAGCAGCAGATGGACATTGGAGAACACTGAAGCTTTCTTT
cdr3_aa: CASSRWTLENTEAFF

clone_size: NA
j_call: TRBJ2-4
v_call: TRBV11-3
d_call: NA
cdr3_nt: TGTGCCAGCAGCTTAACCAAGCCTCGCCTAGCCAAAAACATTCAGTACTTC
cdr3_aa: CASSLTKPRLAKNIQYF

clone_size: NA
j_call: TRBJ1-2
v_call: TRBV11-2
d_call: NA
cdr3_nt: TGTGCCAGCAGCTTTGGGACATCTTCCTATGGCTACACCTTC
cdr3_aa: CASSFGTSSYGYTF

clone_size: NA
j_call: TRBJ1-2
v_call: TRBV6-2/TRBV6-3
d_call: NA
cdr3_nt: TGTGCCAGCACTTTAACGTTGGGGGCGCAGGACTATGGCTACACCTTC
cdr3_aa: CASTLTLGAQDYGYTF

clone_size: few
j_call: TRBJ2-5
v_call: TRBV7-2
d_call: TRBD2
cdr3_nt: TGTGCCAGCAGCTCCGGCGGCCTAGCGGGTGGGGAGACCCAGTACTTC
cdr3_aa: CASSSGGLAGGETQYF

clone_size: NA
j_call: TRBJ2-3
v_call: TRBV25-1
d_call: NA
cdr3_nt: TGTGCCAGCAGTGAACCCAAGCGGGCCCCACGTTATACGCAGTATTTT
cdr3_aa: CASSEPKRAPRYTQYF

clone_size: few
j_call: TRBJ1-3
v_call: TRBV9
d_call: NA
cdr3_nt: TGTGCCAGCAGCCCCCGCCGGGACGGAAACACCATATATTTT
cdr3_aa: CASSPRRDGNTIYF

clone_size: many
j_call: TRBJ2-2
v_call: TRBV5-1
d_call: NA
cdr3_nt: TGCGCCACTCGCGCGAACACCGGGGAGCTGTTTTTT
cdr3_aa: CATRANTGELFF

clone_size: few
j_call: TRBJ2-5
v_call: TRBV14
d_call: TRBD2
cdr3_nt: TGTGCCAGCAGCCAAACCCTACCGGGACTAGGGCGGGGAAAGACCCAGTACTTC
cdr3_aa: CASSQTLPGLGRGKTQYF

clone_size: NA
j_call: TRBJ2-7
v_call: TRBV7-2
d_call: TRBD2
cdr3_nt: TGTGCCAGCAGCTTTACAGCGGGGAGATTCTACGAGCAGTACTTC
cdr3_aa: CASSFTAGRFYEQYF

clone_size: NA
j_call: TRBJ2-5
v_call: TRBV3-1
d_call: NA
cdr3_nt: TGTGCCAGCAGCCCGGGACTCTCAGAGACCCAGTACTTC
cdr3_aa: CASSPGLSETQYF

clone_size: NA
j_call: TRBJ2-2
v_call: TRBV24-1
d_call: NA
cdr3_nt: TGTGCCACCAGTGGAAAAACAGAAGTTATTTCGAACACCGGGGAGCTGTTTTTT
cdr3_aa: CATSGKTEVISNTGELFF

clone_size: few
j_call: TRBJ2-7
v_call: TRBV6-2/TRBV6-3
d_call: NA
cdr3_nt: TGTGCCAGCAGTTCCTCGTCATCCCAGGGTAAATACTTC
cdr3_aa: CASSSSSSQGKYF

clone_size: NA
j_call: TRBJ2-7
v_call: TRBV6-1
d_call: NA
cdr3_nt: TGTGCCAGCAGTGAAGAAGATTGGACAGCCAGCTCCTCCTACGAGCAGTACTTC
cdr3_aa: CASSEEDWTASSSYEQYF

clone_size: NA
j_call: TRBJ2-7
v_call: TRBV6-5
d_call: TRBD1
cdr3_nt: TGTGCCAGCAGTTATGTACAGGGGAACTACGAGCAGTACTTC
cdr3_aa: CASSYVQGNYEQYF

clone_size: NA
j_call: TRBJ1-3
v_call: TRBV3-1
d_call: NA
cdr3_nt: TGTGCCAGCAGCCAAAGGCCCGGCACCATATATTTT
cdr3_aa: CASSQRPGTIYF

clone_size: few
j_call: TRBJ1-2
v_call: TRBV25-1
d_call: NA
cdr3_nt: TGTGCCAGCAGTGAATGGGCAGGGGACTATGGCTACACCTTC
cdr3_aa: CASSEWAGDYGYTF

clone_size: NA
j_call: TRBJ2-1
v_call: TRBV7-9
d_call: TRBD2
cdr3_nt: TGTGCCAGCAGCCGGACTAGCGGGAGGGCAAAGGAGCAGTTCTTC
cdr3_aa: CASSRTSGRAKEQFF

clone_size: NA
j_call: TRBJ1-4
v_call: TRBV20-1
d_call: TRBD1
cdr3_nt: TGCAGTGTATTCTCGACAGGGGGTAATGAAAAACTGTTTTTT
cdr3_aa: CSVFSTGGNEKLFF

clone_size: few
j_call: TRBJ2-7
v_call: TRBV18
d_call: NA
cdr3_nt: TGTGCCAGCTCACTAGCAGGGGACCCCACCTACGAGCAGTACTTC
cdr3_aa: CASSLAGDPTYEQYF

clone_size: few
j_call: TRBJ2-3
v_call: TRBV9
d_call: TRBD1
cdr3_nt: TGTGCCAGCAGCGCACAGACAGGGAGCGATACGCAGTATTTT
cdr3_aa: CASSAQTGSDTQYF

clone_size: NA
j_call: TRBJ1-2
v_call: TRBV20-1
d_call: NA
cdr3_nt: TGCAGTGCCCGAACAGGGTTCTATGGCTACACCTTC
cdr3_aa: CSARTGFYGYTF

clone_size: few
j_call: TRBJ2-4
v_call: TRBV6-5
d_call: NA
cdr3_nt: TGTGCCAGCAGTTACGATTGGGGGAGCAAAAACATTCAGTACTTC
cdr3_aa: CASSYDWGSKNIQYF

clone_size: NA
j_call: TRBJ1-1
v_call: TRBV14
d_call: NA
cdr3_nt: TGTGCCAGCAGCCAAGAAGTCCGCAGGACTGAAGCTTTCTTT
cdr3_aa: CASSQEVRRTEAFF